The present entry profiles one T cell receptor (beta chain) with its context. Its antigen remains unidentified. Assay used: immunoSEQ multiplex PCR; TCRdb lists only in-frame clones, some missing. The sample lists about 110,000 clones; approximately 90% were seen once. These data come from a study of cytomegalovirus exposure and HLA in healthy donors. Overall study results and limits: High sensitivity and specificity were reportedly achieved when the classifier diagnosed cytomegalovirus status. Confirmation was obtained in vitro that three CMV-associated chains are specific for CMV antigens. According to the study, around 180 TCR beta chains were cytomegalovirus-associated.

While the first cohort had 700 or so subjects, the donors belonged to the separate validation cohort of roughly 130 subjects. The CDR3 runs to 17 residues. Trimming pared 1 base from V and 2 bases from J, leaving 16 bases between. The germline V gene has CDR1 SEHNR and CDR2 FQNEAQ (reference sequence). The chain recombines TRBV7-9 with TRBJ2-3; the D gene is possibly TRBD2 (6 bases). The material sequenced was PBMCs. The clonotype was recovered from a woman aged 30 to 39 in good health and CMV-seropositive. CDR3 sequence reads: CASSLVTSSQDTDTQYF. CDR3 nucleotide sequence: TGTGCCAGCAGCTTAGTCACTAGCTCGCAGGACACAGATACGCAGTATTTT.